The 28 T cell receptor beta chains below come from one sample, sequenced in a study of glioma-infiltrating T cells after dendritic cell vaccination. Data came from immunoSEQ multiplex PCR; TCRdb stores just in-frame clones and leaves some out. Of 85,000 to 95,000 clones in the sample, about nine tenths were seen once. Sample: blood, taken before dendritic cell vaccination. The receptors were sampled from a human donor with glioblastoma.

The CDR3 loop reads CASSFGLTEQYF. The CDR3, as DNA: TGTGCCAGCAGCTTCGGGTTAACAGAGCAGTACTTC. V gene TRBV11-3 combines with J gene TRBJ2-7; no definite D call. This CDR3 region has 12 residues. Germline V gives CDR1 SGHNT, CDR2 YENEEA. Trimming shortened V by 3 bases and J by 7 bases, and 10 bases separated the two germline ends.

For the CDR3, the DNA is TGTGCCAGCAGCCAGGGACAGGGGGCTTTTGGCTACACCTTC. Its translation is CASSQGQGAFGYTF. The chain employs TRBV5-5 and TRBJ1-2; 12 nucleotides match TRBD1. Germline V lookup: CDR1 SGHKS, CDR2 YYEKEE (reference sequence). This CDR3 is built from 14 residues. V shed 4 bases and J 7 bases; nucleotides not matched to a gene: 5.

This chain connects TRBV19 to TRBJ2-7, with TRBD2 identical over 9 bases. Germline CDR1 and CDR2: LNHDA and SQIVND (reference sequence). The CDR3 length is 16 residues. The V gene end was trimmed by 6 bases and the J gene end by 6 bases; junction bases not matched to a gene: 15. The CDR3 DNA is TGTGCCAGTAGACCGCGGGGGGGTCGAAACGTCGGCGAGCAGTACTTC. This translates into CASRPRGGRNVGEQYF.

The V gene is TRBV11-2, the J gene TRBJ2-7, with D possibly matching TRBD2 (6 bases). CDR3 length equals 14 residues. CDR1 and CDR2 from the germline V gene are SGHAT and FQNNGV. Trimming took 5 bases from V and 2 from J, leaving 13 bases between them. The chain's CDR3 is CASSPRRETYEQYF. The CDR3 coding sequence is TGTGCCAGCAGCCCCCGACGGGAGACCTACGAGCAGTACTTC.

This chain links TRBV5-6 with TRBJ1-2; 12 bases match TRBD1. CDR1 and CDR2 (germline): SGHDT, YYEEEE. CDR3 size: 14 residues. The junction had 5 bases not matched to a gene; V was cut back by 4 bases and J by 7 bases. The CDR3 loop reads CASSQGQGAGGYTF. As DNA, the CDR3 is TGTGCCAGCAGCCAGGGACAGGGGGCGGGTGGCTACACCTTC. The full variable domain, with the rest looked up from reference TRBV5-6 and TRBJ1-2, is DAGVTQSPTHLIKTRGQQVTLRCSPKSGHDTVSWYQQALGQGPQFIFQYYEEEERQRGNFPDRFSGHQFPNYSSELNVNALLLGDSALYLCASSQGQGAGGYTFGSGTRLTVV.

The J gene is TRBJ2-5, the V gene TRBV5-5, with 12 positions matching TRBD2. After removal of 0 bases from V and 5 bases from J, the junction contained 8 bases not matched to a gene. The CDR3 has 17 amino acids. Germline loops: CDR1 SGHKS, CDR2 YYEKEE (reference sequence). The CDR3 nucleotides are TGTGCCAGCAGCTTGGCGGCTAGCGGGGGGGCCTACGAGACCCAGTACTTC. Translating it yields CASSLAASGGAYETQYF.

The gene calls are TRBV7-3 and TRBJ2-1; TRBD1 might be the D (6 bases). This CDR3 has 15 amino acids. From germline, CDR1 is SGHTA and CDR2 FQGTGA. V lost 5 bases to trimming and J lost 0 bases, with 11 bases between them. As DNA, the CDR3 is TGTGCCAGCAGCGGGGACACGAGCTCCTACAATGAGCAGTTCTTC. It specifies CASSGDTSSYNEQFF.

The V gene is TRBV6-1, the J gene TRBJ2-5; TRBD2 aligns across 7 bases. The V segment lost 4 bases and the J segment 2 bases; nucleotides outside the gene matches: 7. CDR3 size: 15 residues. Per germline, CDR1 MNHNS and CDR2 SASEGT. The CDR3 reads CASSASRGGQETQYF. CDR3 DNA sequence: TGTGCCAGCAGTGCTTCGAGGGGAGGGCAAGAGACCCAGTACTTC.

This sequence joins TRBV5-6 and TRBJ1-6; D uncertain. The CDR3 runs to 15 residues. The germline V and J ends were trimmed by 0 bases and 10 bases, with 14 bases remaining between them. Looked up from germline, CDR1 is SGHDT and CDR2 is YYEEEE. The CDR3 here is CASSLGYGGRSPLHF. As DNA, the CDR3 is TGTGCCAGCAGCTTGGGGTATGGAGGGAGATCACCCCTCCACTTT.

The gene calls are TRBV7-2 and TRBJ1-1, with 9 bases fitting TRBD1. The V segment lost 5 bases and the J segment 5 bases; nucleotides outside the gene matches: 9. Germline CDR1 is SGHTA and CDR2 is FQGNSA. The CDR3 loop spans 15 amino acids. The CDR3 here is CASSPKTGGFTEAFF. The CDR3 region has the DNA TGTGCCAGCAGCCCGAAGACAGGGGGTTTTACTGAAGCTTTCTTT.

The rearrangement joins TRBV15 to TRBJ2-5; TRBD2 aligns across 7 bases. The CDR3 length is 13 residues. Germline values: CDR1 LNHNV, CDR2 YYDKDF (reference sequence). V shed 8 bases and J 10 bases; nucleotides not matched to a gene: 13. CDR3 in DNA: TGTGCCACCGGGACTACCCCATCGGCGGTCCAGTACTTC. Translated, it gives CATGTTPSAVQYF.

The chain employs TRBV27 and TRBJ1-2, with no clear D. This CDR3 is built from 14 residues. Germline V gives CDR1 MNHEY, CDR2 SMNVEV (reference sequence). V was shortened by 8 bases and J by 6 bases, with 19 bases between the two germline ends. CDR3 sequence (DNA): TGTGCCAGCCGGTTAAGAGGGTTCTCGGATGGCTACACCTTC. Its protein product is CASRLRGFSDGYTF.

The chain is built from TRBV2 and TRBJ2-7; 8 positions agree with TRBD2. In germline, CDR1 is SNHLY, CDR2 FYNNEI. Trimming at V came to 3 bases and at J to 3 bases, leaving 7 bases not matched to a gene. The CDR3 runs to 15 residues. DNA of the CDR3: TGTGCCAGCAGTGATTTAGACGGGAGGGACTACGAGCAGTACTTC. This translates into CASSDLDGRDYEQYF.

The rearrangement links TRBV6-6 to TRBJ2-1; the match to TRBD2 covers 12 bases. The CDR3 has 14 residues. Germline loops: CDR1 MNHNY, CDR2 SVGAGI (reference sequence). After removal of 5 bases from V and 7 bases from J, the junction contained 3 bases not matched to a gene. CDR3 bases: TGTGCCAGCAGTGACGGGACTAGCGGGAATGAGCAGTTCTTC. Translation gives CASSDGTSGNEQFF.

This clone was found a few times. The rearrangement links TRBV19 to TRBJ2-5, with TRBD1 as a possible D gene (6 bases). There are 14 residues in the CDR3. V lost 4 bases and J 1 base, leaving 10 bases between the germline ends. The germline V gene encodes CDR1 LNHDA and CDR2 SQIVND (reference sequence). CDR3 in amino acids: CASSTRQVQETQYF. The CDR3 region has the DNA TGTGCCAGTAGTACTAGACAGGTCCAAGAGACCCAGTACTTC.

This clone was detected once. The CDR3 loop is CASTIGGYTEAFF. CDR3 nucleotides: TGTGCCAGCACAATTGGAGGATACACTGAAGCTTTCTTT. The V call is TRBV5-6, the J call TRBJ1-1; D call uncertain. This CDR3 contains 13 residues. Per germline, CDR1 SGHDT and CDR2 YYEEEE. V shed 6 bases and J shed 3 bases, with 12 bases lying between them. The full variable domain, rest sourced from reference TRBV5-6 and TRBJ1-1, is DAGVTQSPTHLIKTRGQQVTLRCSPKSGHDTVSWYQQALGQGPQFIFQYYEEEERQRGNFPDRFSGHQFPNYSSELNVNALLLGDSALYLCASTIGGYTEAFFGQGTRLTVV.

The rearrangement joins TRBV6-5 to TRBJ1-1, with D unclear. Germline V gene data show CDR1 as MNHEY and CDR2 as SVGAGI. V was pared by 6 bases and J by 0 bases, with 8 bases between. This CDR3 is built from 13 residues. The CDR3 DNA reads as TGTGCCAGCAGGGCAGTGATGAACACTGAAGCTTTCTTT. As protein: CASRAVMNTEAFF.

This chain links TRBV11-2 with TRBJ2-5; 9 bases are shared with TRBD1. V shed 4 bases and J 0 bases; nucleotides not matched to a gene: 3. The germline V gene encodes CDR1 SGHAT and CDR2 FQNNGV. This CDR3 is 15 amino acids long. CDR3 region: CASSWGDRDQETQYF. For the CDR3, the DNA is TGTGCCAGCAGCTGGGGGGACAGGGACCAAGAGACCCAGTACTTC.

The chain carries TRBV6-5 and TRBJ2-5, with a possible D match to TRBD1 (6 bases). Germline-derived CDR1 and CDR2 are MNHEY and SVGAGI. This CDR3 region has 14 residues. V lost 0 bases to trimming and J lost 5 bases, with 10 bases between them. The CDR3 nucleotides read TGTGCCAGCAGTTACTCGAGCAGGGGTGAGACCCAGTACTTC. It codes for CASSYSSRGETQYF.

This clone was seen a handful of times. The V call is TRBV7-2, the J call TRBJ1-3; D ambiguous. The CDR3 consists of 15 residues. Trimming removed 3 bases at V and 0 bases at J, with 9 bases between. Germline lookup yields CDR1 SGHTA and CDR2 FQGNSA. The CDR3 spells CASSFPGSSGNTIYF. The CDR3 DNA is TGTGCCAGCAGCTTTCCGGGGAGCTCTGGAAACACCATATATTTT.

The chain joins TRBV15 to TRBJ2-1; no clear D. Germline V lookup: CDR1 LNHNV, CDR2 YYDKDF (reference sequence). This CDR3 contains 13 residues. Trimming pared 3 bases from V and 5 bases from J, leaving 8 bases between. The chain's CDR3 is CATSSHQNNEQFF. In DNA form, the CDR3 reads TGTGCCACCAGCAGCCACCAGAACAATGAGCAGTTCTTC.

This clone came up once. The chain combines TRBV6-1 with TRBJ1-2; D not certain. Trimming removed 0 bases from V and 10 bases from J, with 3 bases in between. The CDR3 length is 10 residues. Germline-derived CDR1 and CDR2 are MNHNS and SASEGT. The CDR3 bases are TGTGCCAGCAGTGAAGCCCACTACACCTTC. This sequence encodes CASSEAHYTF.

V gene TRBV18 combines with J gene TRBJ2-7; TRBD2 might be the D (5 bases). Germline loops: CDR1 KGHSH, CDR2 LQKENI. Trimming took off 0 bases at V and 0 bases at J, with 9 bases between the two ends. The CDR3 is made up of 15 amino acids. The CDR3 protein is CASSPPGVFSYEQYF. CDR3 DNA sequence: TGTGCCAGCTCACCACCGGGAGTATTCTCCTACGAGCAGTACTTC. The variable domain in full, completed from reference TRBV18 and TRBJ2-7, reads NAGVMQNPRHLVRRRGQEARLRCSPMKGHSHVYWYRQLPEEGLKFMVYLQKENIIDESGMPKERFSAEFPKEGPSILRIQQVVRGDSAAYFCASSPPGVFSYEQYFGPGTRLTVT.

The chain employs TRBV18 and TRBJ1-4; a weak D match, TRBD1 (5 bases). CDR3 length equals 17 residues. Germline lookup yields CDR1 KGHSH and CDR2 LQKENI. Trimming stripped 4 bases from V and 7 bases from J, with 22 bases between. For the CDR3, the DNA is TGTGCCAGCTCACTTCAGACAGCGCAGGCGGGGGGTGAAAAACTGTTTTTT. Translating gives CASSLQTAQAGGEKLFF.

The chain combines TRBV28 with TRBJ2-7; TRBD2 aligns across 14 bases. The CDR3 runs to 18 residues. The V and J ends lost 5 bases and 3 bases, in that order; junction bases with no gene match: 12. Germline CDR1 reads MDHEN; CDR2 reads SYDVKM. CDR3 region: CASSPGTSGSAGGYEQYF. Written as DNA, the CDR3 is TGTGCCAGCAGTCCTGGGACTAGCGGGAGTGCGGGCGGCTACGAGCAGTACTTC.

The chain is built from TRBV6-1 and TRBJ2-7; possible D gene TRBD1, 6 bases. This CDR3 region has 14 residues. The germline gives CDR1 MNHNS, CDR2 SASEGT. V shed 5 bases and J shed 0 bases, with 11 bases lying between them. The DNA of the CDR3 is TGTGCCAGCAGTTCCTGGACAGACTCCTACGAGCAGTACTTC. Protein product: CASSSWTDSYEQYF.

V usage is TRBV28 and J usage is TRBJ1-2, with D tentatively TRBD1 (5 bases). Germline CDR1 reads MDHEN; CDR2 reads SYDVKM. Trimming removed 2 bases from V and 0 bases from J, with 22 bases in between. The CDR3 length is 19 residues. The CDR3 DNA reads TGTGCCAGCAGTTTAGTTCATGCGGGGGTCCGACGCACTAACTATGGCTACACCTTC. The encoded protein is CASSLVHAGVRRTNYGYTF.

V gene TRBV27 combines with J gene TRBJ1-2, with D possibly being TRBD1 (6 bases). The germline V gene encodes CDR1 MNHEY and CDR2 SMNVEV (reference sequence). The CDR3 spans 15 residues. Trimming removed 6 bases from V and 8 bases from J, with 22 bases in between. For the CDR3, the DNA is TGTGCCAGCAGACCCGAGGGGGGGATGAGGTCAGGCTACACCTTC. Amino acid sequence: CASRPEGGMRSGYTF.